This T cell receptor beta chain was captured in a study of cytomegalovirus exposure and HLA in healthy donors. Across the whole study: Among the 300 to 450 genotyped donors, 70% to 90% were placed in the Caucasian-associated ancestry cluster. Overall study findings and caveats: Across HLA loci, a later analysis found differing TCR association rates, with DRB1 most and HLA-C fewest.

The PCR ran on 60 Vbeta and 13 Jbeta primers. The protocol was immunoSEQ multiplex PCR, while the TCRdb copy is restricted to in-frame clones and leaves out a portion. The sample has fewer than 70,000 clones; around 83% are singletons. Regarding this clone: Its specificity is unknown.

CDR1 and CDR2 from the germline V gene are SNHLY and FYNNEI. This CDR3 is 15 amino acids long. V was trimmed by 5 bases and J by 6 bases, leaving 14 bases between them. The sequence came from a middle-aged man in good health and CMV-seronegative. J is TRBJ1-6 and V is TRBV2; D is ambiguous. The sequencing input was PBMCs. Here the CDR3 reads CASSPDLPGNSPLHF. CDR3 coding DNA: TGTGCCAGCAGTCCGGATTTACCGGGTAATTCACCCCTCCACTTT.